These 32 T cell receptor beta chains share one sample of origin, sequenced in a study of regulatory T cells in long-lasting Graves disease. Noted time point: persistent/refractory GD, antithyroid drugs over 5 years with positive TRAb. The TCR library was made from RNA extracted from PBMCs. Building the TCR beta libraries relied on iRepertoire HTBI primers, and CDR3 regions underwent Arm-PCR. TCRdb recomputed calls from the multiplex PCR reads with MiXCR, one row per CDR3 protein. This sample yields roughly 300,000 distinct CDR3 sequences, of which 22% are seen a single time; roughly 56% belongs to the top ten. The sequencing here drew on peripheral blood mononuclear cells (PBMCs), taken when the disease was refractory, from a patient treated with antithyroid drugs. These TCRs come from a female donor with Graves disease.

This clonotype has only a few counts. The chain carries TRBV18 and TRBJ1-2; D is uncertain. Trimming pared 5 bases from V and 7 bases from J, leaving 14 bases between. CDR1 and CDR2 (germline): KGHSH, LQKENI. The CDR3 runs to 13 residues. The CDR3 DNA is TGTGCCAGCTCAGAAAGAGCGGATTTTGGCTACACCTTC. Its protein product is CASSERADFGYTF. The whole variable domain, filled in from reference TRBV18 and TRBJ1-2, reads NAGVMQNPRHLVRRRGQEARLRCSPMKGHSHVYWYRQLPEEGLKFMVYLQKENIIDESGMPKERFSAEFPKEGPSILRIQQVVRGDSAAYFCASSERADFGYTFGSGTRLTVV.

This clonotype showed up many times. This chain uses TRBV11-2 with TRBJ1-1; tentative D call: TRBD1 (5 bases). This CDR3 comprises 14 residues. CDR1 and CDR2 (germline): SGHAT, FQNNGV. With 3 bases removed from V and 5 bases from J, the gap between germline ends came to 13 bases. CDR3 protein: CASSLGLLGTEAFF. In DNA form, the CDR3 reads TGTGCCAGCAGCTTGGGACTCCTGGGTACTGAAGCTTTCTTT.

V is TRBV25-1 and J is TRBJ2-2, with TRBD1 as a possible D gene (5 bases). The germline V gene encodes CDR1 MGHDK and CDR2 SYGVNS. The CDR3 is 16 residues long. V lost 6 bases and J lost 2, with 16 bases in between. The CDR3 is CASRPAGRLNTGELFF. CDR3 sequence (DNA): TGTGCCAGCAGGCCGGCAGGGCGTCTCAACACCGGGGAGCTGTTTTTT.

This chain links TRBV6-5 with TRBJ1-3, with unresolved D. Germline CDR1 reads MNHEY; CDR2 reads SVGAGI. CDR3 length equals 16 residues. Trimming removed 0 bases at V and 4 bases at J, with 13 bases between. This chain's CDR3 is CASSYSTGSVGNTIYF. CDR3 coding DNA: TGTGCCAGCAGTTACTCGACGGGGTCGGTGGGAAACACCATATATTTT.

This CDR3 reads CASQRSGAGELFF. In DNA form, the CDR3 reads TGTGCCAGCCAGAGGTCAGGGGCCGGGGAGCTGTTTTTT. The rearrangement links TRBV27 to TRBJ2-2; possible D gene TRBD1, 6 bases. Between the trimmed V and J ends, which lost 8 bases and 6 bases, there was a span of 13 bases. Germline lookup yields CDR1 MNHEY and CDR2 SMNVEV (reference sequence). This CDR3 has 13 amino acids.

This rearrangement joins TRBV7-2 to TRBJ1-2; 9 nucleotides line up with TRBD1. After removal of 7 bases from V and 4 bases from J, the junction contained 7 bases not matched to a gene. The CDR3 is made up of 14 amino acids. The germline V gene encodes CDR1 SGHTA and CDR2 FQGNSA. CDR3: CASNPGTGTYGYTF. The CDR3, as DNA: TGTGCCAGCAACCCCGGGACAGGGACCTATGGCTACACCTTC.

This clonotype was counted once. The chain employs TRBV11-2 and TRBJ2-1; 7 bases map to TRBD1. V dropped 6 bases and J dropped 8; count of bases not matched to a gene: 7. The CDR3 has 13 residues. Looked up from germline, CDR1 is SGHAT and CDR2 is FQNNGV. In DNA, the CDR3 is TGTGCCAGCAGATTACAGGGGATGGATGAGCAGTTCTTC. Its translation is CASRLQGMDEQFF. Combining the CDR3 with reference TRBV11-2 and TRBJ2-1 gives the whole variable domain EAGVAQSPRYKIIEKRQSVAFWCNPISGHATLYWYQQILGQGPKLLIQFQNNGVVDDSQLPKDRFSAERLKGVDSTLKIQPAKLEDSAVYLCASRLQGMDEQFFGPGTRLTVL.

The genes are TRBV28 and TRBJ2-2, with D tentatively TRBD1 (6 bases). Germline CDR1 and CDR2: MDHEN and SYDVKM. The CDR3 loop spans 15 amino acids. V lost 6 bases, J lost 2 bases, and 13 bases lay in between. The CDR3 nucleotides read TGTGCCAGCAGCTCGGGACACTTAAACACCGGGGAGCTGTTTTTT. It is translated as CASSSGHLNTGELFF.

The chain combines TRBV6-1 with TRBJ1-4, with a tentative D call TRBD1 (6 bases). Trimming shortened V by 6 bases and J by 6 bases, and 14 bases separated the two germline ends. The CDR3 loop spans 14 amino acids. The germline CDR1 and CDR2 sequences are MNHNS and SASEGT. The DNA for the CDR3 is TGTGCCAGCAGCCCCACAGGGCGTTATGAAAAACTGTTTTTT. It translates to CASSPTGRYEKLFF.

This clonotype was detected a few times. V gene TRBV14 combines with J gene TRBJ1-5, with no clear D. Germline CDR1 is SGHDN and CDR2 is FVKESK. The CDR3 totals 13 residues. The V and J ends lost 1 base and 12 bases respectively, with 13 bases between them. The CDR3 is CASSQGVSGVQHF. CDR3 in DNA: TGTGCCAGCAGCCAAGGGGTTTCTGGGGTCCAGCATTTT.

This clonotype was seen ten or more times. CDR3 DNA: TGTGCCAGCAGTTACGAGGCGGGAGTAAGCTACGAGCAGTACTTC. Its protein product is CASSYEAGVSYEQYF. The chain employs TRBV6-2 or TRBV6-3 and TRBJ2-7; 7 nucleotides match TRBD2. This CDR3 is built from 15 residues. Germline CDR1 MNHEY, CDR2 SVGEGT. V trimming: 2 bases; J trimming: 3 bases; junction bases outside the gene matches: 7.

V usage is TRBV7-2 and J usage is TRBJ1-6; D unclear. This CDR3 is built from 14 residues. CDR1 is SGHTA and CDR2 is FQGNSA in the germline V gene. Deletions cut 1 base from V and 8 bases from J, with 9 bases between. CDR3 loop: CASSLVSRHSPLHF. The CDR3 DNA reads as TGTGCCAGCAGCTTAGTTTCCCGGCATTCACCCCTCCACTTT.

V gene TRBV5-8 combines with J gene TRBJ1-2; D gene unclear. Trimming took 4 bases from V and 4 from J, leaving 14 bases between them. Germline V CDR1 and CDR2: SGHTS, YDEGEE. There are 14 residues in the CDR3. The CDR3 DNA is TGTGCCAGCAGCCGGAAAGTCCTGGGCTATGGCTACACCTTC. As protein: CASSRKVLGYGYTF.

In its sample, this clonotype was seen many times. The rearrangement uses TRBV6-1 and TRBJ2-5; 9 bases align to TRBD2. CDR3 length: 15 residues. CDR1 and CDR2 from the germline V gene are MNHNS and SASEGT. With V trimmed by 6 bases and J by 2 bases, 7 bases remained unmatched. The chain's CDR3 is CASRRSGSGQETQYF. In nucleotides, the CDR3 is TGTGCCAGCAGACGTAGCGGGAGTGGTCAAGAGACCCAGTACTTC.

This clonotype has only a few counts. The rearrangement links TRBV5-1 to TRBJ2-2, with D maybe TRBD2 (5 bases). The CDR3 has 13 amino acids. From germline, CDR1 is SGHRS and CDR2 YFSETQ. Trimming shortened V by 1 base and J by 6 bases, and 7 bases separated the two germline ends. CDR3 residues: CASSLRGAGELFF. In nucleotides, the CDR3 is TGCGCCAGCAGCTTGCGGGGAGCCGGGGAGCTGTTTTTT.

Concerning this clonotype itself: At one end the junction does not follow the germline gene, possibly because of a read error. This chain joins TRBV4-1 and TRBJ1-2; D remains unclear. The CDR3 spans 15 residues. Germline V CDR1 and CDR2: MGHRA, YSYEKL. CDR3 sequence (DNA): TGCGCCAGCAGCCAAAGGTTGCGACAACTCTATGGCTACGCCTTC. Translation gives CASSQRLRQLYGYAF.

This clonotype was found many times. CDR3 bases: TGTGCCAGCAGCTTTCAGGGTTCATCACCCCTCCACTTT. Translating gives CASSFQGSSPLHF. This chain uses TRBV7-2 with TRBJ1-6, with a weak D call TRBD1 (5 bases). This CDR3 contains 13 residues. From germline, CDR1 is SGHTA and CDR2 FQGNSA. Trimming left V 3 bases short and J 10 bases short, with 10 bases between.

Ten or more counts support this clonotype. The chain combines TRBV6-5 with TRBJ2-7; 7 bases are shared with TRBD2. J lost 3 bases, V lost 2 bases, and 10 bases had no gene match. The CDR3 contains 16 residues. CDR1 MNHEY and CDR2 SVGAGI come from the germline V gene. The CDR3 loop reads CASSYGDAGDLYEQYF. The CDR3 coding sequence is TGTGCCAGCAGTTACGGCGACGCGGGAGACCTCTACGAGCAGTACTTC.

V is TRBV5-1 and J is TRBJ2-5, with 10 bases identical to TRBD2. The V gene end was trimmed by 0 bases and the J gene end by 5 bases; junction bases not matched to a gene: 4. Germline V gene data show CDR1 as SGHRS and CDR2 as YFSETQ. This CDR3 contains 15 residues. CDR3 sequence (DNA): TGCGCCAGCAGCTTGGGGACTAGCGGATTGGAGACCCAGTACTTC. The encoded protein is CASSLGTSGLETQYF. The full variable domain, its missing parts supplied by reference TRBV5-1 and TRBJ2-5, is KAGVTQTPRYLIKTRGQQVTLSCSPISGHRSVSWYQQTPGQGLQFLFEYFSETQRNKGNFPGRFSGRQFSNSRSEMNVSTLELGDSALYLCASSLGTSGLETQYFGPGTRLLVL.

This clonotype was counted ten times or more. The V and J genes are TRBV19 and TRBJ1-1; no reliable D call. The germline CDR1 and CDR2 sequences are LNHDA and SQIVND (reference sequence). Deletions cut 9 bases from V and 8 bases from J, with 13 bases between. The CDR3 consists of 11 residues. CDR3 bases: TGTGCCAGCGAAAACCGGGCCGAAGCTTTCTTT. Encoded protein: CASENRAEAFF.

This clonotype was picked up many times. This chain links TRBV20-1 with TRBJ2-7; 8 bases line up with TRBD2. CDR3 length: 15 amino acids. The junction had 7 bases not matched to a gene; V was cut back by 3 bases and J by 0 bases. Germline lookup yields CDR1 DFQATT and CDR2 SNEGSKA (reference sequence). The CDR3 DNA follows: TGCAGTGCTAGGGCCCCGGGGACTAGCTCCTACGAGCAGTACTTC. Protein: CSARAPGTSSYEQYF.

The V call is TRBV5-1, the J call TRBJ1-1, with D unclear. Trimming removed 7 bases from V and 1 base from J, with 11 bases in between. Germline CDR1 and CDR2: SGHRS and YFSETQ. There are 13 residues in the CDR3. Here the CDR3 reads CASGSGPNTEAFF. The CDR3 DNA reads TGCGCCAGCGGGTCAGGCCCGAACACTGAAGCTTTCTTT.

The V gene is TRBV9, the J gene TRBJ2-5; D is tentatively TRBD1 or TRBD2 (5 bases each). Judging by the DNA end, TRBJ2-7 fits better; the J call may be wrong. Germline loops: CDR1 SGDLS, CDR2 YYNGEE. This CDR3 is 13 amino acids long. The CDR3 region has the DNA TGTGCCAGCAGCCGGGACCCCATGTACGAGCAGTACTTC. It specifies CASSRDPMYEQYF.

The chain is built from TRBV28 and TRBJ2-5; D remains unclear. The J call may be wrong; the DNA end is better matched by TRBJ2-1. CDR1 MDHEN and CDR2 SYDVKM come from the germline V gene. This CDR3 has 13 amino acids. CDR3 protein: CASSRDAYNEQFF. CDR3 nucleotide sequence: TGTGCCAGCAGTCGAGACGCATACAATGAGCAGTTCTTC.

The V call is TRBV12-3 or TRBV12-4, the J call TRBJ2-2; 8 bases are a match to TRBD2. This CDR3 has 15 amino acids. The V and J ends lost 6 bases and 7 bases, in that order; junction bases with no gene match: 10. CDR3: CASSPSGSGNGELFF. The CDR3 DNA reads as TGTGCCAGCAGCCCGAGCGGGAGTGGTAACGGGGAGCTGTTTTTT.

This clonotype was seen repeatedly, ten times or more. CDR3 region: CASTLKRGGELFF. CDR3 bases: TGTGCCAGCACTCTCAAGCGGGGCGGGGAGCTGTTTTTT. The chain joins TRBV12-3 or TRBV12-4 to TRBJ2-2; 7 bases line up with TRBD2. This CDR3 spans 13 amino acids. V dropped 7 bases and J dropped 7; count of bases not matched to a gene: 6.

The chain employs TRBV7-2 and TRBJ2-1, with TRBD2 matching 10 bases. The CDR3 consists of 16 residues. V lost 5 bases and J lost 8; bases outside the gene matches: 12. Germline CDR1 reads SGHTA; CDR2 reads FQGNSA. Written as DNA, the CDR3 is TGTGCCAGCAGCCGCTATCTAGCGGGAGATGGCGATGAGCAGTTCTTC. Translated, it gives CASSRYLAGDGDEQFF.

V gene TRBV15 combines with J gene TRBJ1-5; D is undetermined. The CDR3 has 13 amino acids. From germline, CDR1 is LNHNV and CDR2 YYDKDF (reference sequence). Trimming took off 1 base at V and 6 bases at J, with 7 bases between the two ends. The CDR3 DNA reads TGTGCCACCAGCAGAGTGTCTCTTCAGCCCCAGCATTTT. Its protein is CATSRVSLQPQHF. Combining the CDR3 with reference TRBV15 and TRBJ1-5 gives the whole variable domain DAMVIQNPRYQVTQFGKPVTLSCSQTLNHNVMYWYQQKSSQAPKLLFHYYDKDFNNEADTPDNFQSRRPNTSFCFLDIRSPGLGDTAMYLCATSRVSLQPQHFGDGTRLSIL.

In its sample, this clonotype was seen a few times. The chain employs TRBV27 and TRBJ1-4; 8 bases line up with TRBD1. This CDR3 has 14 residues. Trimming took 6 bases from V and 5 from J; bases not matched to a gene: 5. CDR1 MNHEY and CDR2 SMNVEV come from the germline V gene (reference sequence). The CDR3 sequence: CASRPDRENEKLFF. The DNA of the CDR3 is TGTGCCAGCAGGCCGGACAGGGAGAATGAAAAACTGTTTTTT.

The chain couples TRBV30 to TRBJ2-1; D is tentatively TRBD1 or TRBD2 (5 bases each). This CDR3 has 13 amino acids. The V end lost 0 bases, the J end lost 4 bases, and 7 bases lay between the germline ends. Germline V gives CDR1 GTSNPN, CDR2 SVGIG (reference sequence). The CDR3 sequence: CAWSVGEYNEQFF. CDR3 DNA sequence: TGTGCCTGGAGTGTGGGGGAGTACAATGAGCAGTTCTTC.

For this clonotype: Possible read error: a much larger clone is one base away. The chain recombines TRBV2 with TRBJ2-7, with no clear D. The CDR3 has 15 amino acids. CDR1 is SNHLY, CDR2 FYNNEI, per germline. The CDR3 DNA reads TGTGCCGGCAGTGAAATGGATGGGGTTTCCTACGAGCAGTACTTC. Protein sequence: CAGSEMDGVSYEQYF.

CDR3 sequence reads: CASSSGGLKNIQYF. CDR3 nucleotides: TGTGCCAGCAGCTCAGGCGGCCTTAAAAACATTCAGTACTTC. V and J are TRBV7-3 and TRBJ2-4; no clear D gene. The CDR3 loop spans 14 amino acids. V dropped 4 bases and J dropped 4 bases, with 11 bases sitting between them. The germline V gene has CDR1 SGHTA and CDR2 FQGTGA.